Given below is one T cell receptor (beta chain) in context. What it binds is unknown. Germline V gene lookup returns CDR1 SGHRS and CDR2 YFSETQ. J lost 0 bases, V lost 3 bases, and 9 bases had no gene match. This CDR3 is built from 17 residues. This specimen comes from a study of graft-versus-host responses after intestinal transplantation. The method was immunoSEQ multiplex PCR; TCRdb's version includes in-frame clones alone and lacks a portion of them. The table includes more than 85,000 clones, 80% to 85% detected once. This sequence joins TRBV5-1 and TRBJ2-1; 7 nucleotides match TRBD2. The source material was unstimulated CD4+ T cells sorted from spleen or lymph node cells, sampled before intestinal transplant. The receptor was derived from a human donor who received an intestinal transplant. The DNA for the CDR3 is TGCGCCAGCAGCTCGGGGACTACTCGACCCTCCTACAATGAGCAGTTCTTC. Protein: CASSSGTTRPSYNEQFF. Full variable domain (outside the CDR3, taken from reference TRBV5-1 and TRBJ2-1): KAGVTQTPRYLIKTRGQQVTLSCSPISGHRSVSWYQQTPGQGLQFLFEYFSETQRNKGNFPGRFSGRQFSNSRSEMNVSTLELGDSALYLCASSSGTTRPSYNEQFFGPGTRLTVL.